The rows below give T cell receptor beta chains drawn from one sample of a study of blood T cell repertoires in COVID-19. Data came from immunoSEQ multiplex PCR; TCRdb stores just in-frame clones and leaves some out. This table holds just over 650,000 clones, 75% to 90% found once. The sequenced sample consisted of peripheral blood. These receptor sequences come from a woman under 30 with acute or convalescent COVID-19. The CDR3 runs from the conserved cysteine through the conserved F or W. The D gene is left open where the match is weak. Expanded clones get a size class; other rows say once, few or many, or leave the size out.

>TRBJ1-6|-|TRBV28|-
CASGLRAYNSPLHF
TGTGCCAGCGGACTCCGGGCGTATAATTCACCCCTCCACTTT
>TRBJ2-7|-|TRBV6-5|-
CASSYSGTGYEQYF
TGTGCCAGCAGTTACTCGGGCACAGGGTACGAGCAGTACTTC
>TRBJ1-6|-|TRBV30|TRBD1
CAWSTRPGQGWHSPLHF
TGTGCCTGGAGTACCCGCCCTGGACAGGGTTGGCATTCACCCCTCCACTTT
>TRBJ2-2|-|TRBV29-1|-
CSVEEVGALTGELFF
TGCAGCGTTGAAGAGGTGGGGGCCCTCACCGGGGAGCTGTTTTTT
>TRBJ1-3|-|TRBV2|-
CASLREGAGNTIYF
TGTGCCAGTCTCAGGGAGGGCGCAGGAAACACCATATATTTT
>TRBJ2-1|-|TRBV5-4|-
CASRPGTKRGQFF
TGTGCCAGCAGACCCGGGACAAAAAGGGGGCAGTTCTTC
>TRBJ1-2|-|TRBV19|-
CASSIEGTLYGYTF
TGTGCCAGTAGTATAGAGGGGACTCTCTATGGCTACACCTTC
>TRBJ1-2|-|TRBV9|-
CASSLLPNTGNYTF
TGTGCCAGCAGCTTGCTGCCCAATACAGGGAACTACACCTTC
>TRBJ2-7|-|TRBV27|-
CASSPYPTGEQYF
TGTGCCAGCAGTCCCTACCCTACAGGCGAGCAGTACTTC
>TRBJ2-7|-|TRBV7-6|TRBD1
CASSLGTGIRVYEQYF
TGTGCCAGCAGCTTAGGGACAGGGATTAGGGTCTACGAGCAGTACTTC
>TRBJ2-1|-|TRBV20-1|TRBD2
CSASKAGGLNNEQFF
TGCAGTGCTAGTAAGGCGGGGGGCCTAAACAATGAGCAGTTCTTC
>TRBJ1-1|-|TRBV12-3/TRBV12-4|-
CASSLDTLTEAFF
TGTGCCAGCAGTTTGGACACCCTCACTGAAGCTTTCTTT
>TRBJ2-3|-|TRBV11-3|-
CASSNPPGDTQYF
TGTGCCAGCAGCAACCCTCCGGGGGATACGCAGTATTTT
>TRBJ1-5|-|TRBV2|-
CASSDEPGQPQHF
TGTGCCAGCAGTGATGAGCCGGGTCAGCCCCAGCATTTT
>TRBJ1-2|few|TRBV6-1|-
CASSENYGYGYTF
TGTGCCAGCAGTGAAAATTACGGCTATGGCTACACCTTC
>TRBJ2-1|-|TRBV5-8|-
CASSFSIYNEQFF
TGTGCCAGCAGCTTTTCCATTTACAATGAGCAGTTCTTC
>TRBJ1-2|-|TRBV11-2|TRBD1
CASSYSGTGRGYTF
TGTGCCAGCAGCTACTCCGGGACAGGGCGCGGCTACACCTTC
>TRBJ1-1|once|TRBV28|-
CASSLYRENTEAFF
TGTGCCAGCAGTTTATATCGCGAGAACACTGAAGCTTTCTTT
>TRBJ1-1|once|TRBV9|-
CASSPTYRNTEAFF
TGTGCCAGCAGCCCAACGTACAGGAACACTGAAGCTTTCTTT
>TRBJ2-7|-|TRBV6-2/TRBV6-3|-
CASSYGGSGDYEQYF
TGTGCCAGCAGTTACGGGGGCAGTGGGGACTACGAGCAGTACTTC
>TRBJ1-2|-|TRBV18|TRBD1
CASSPDRAVGYTF
TGTGCCAGCTCACCAGACAGGGCAGTAGGCTACACCTTC
>TRBJ2-1|-|TRBV6-5|-
CASSYSGSELSTQFF
TGTGCCAGCAGTTACTCGGGCTCCGAATTGAGTACTCAGTTCTTC
>TRBJ2-7|-|TRBV4-1|-
CASHPETEPF
TGCGCCAGCCACCCTGAGACAGAACCTTTC
>TRBJ2-7|-|TRBV2|TRBD1
CASSFSRDRGINYEQYF
TGTGCCAGCAGTTTTTCCCGGGACAGGGGGATTAACTACGAGCAGTACTTC